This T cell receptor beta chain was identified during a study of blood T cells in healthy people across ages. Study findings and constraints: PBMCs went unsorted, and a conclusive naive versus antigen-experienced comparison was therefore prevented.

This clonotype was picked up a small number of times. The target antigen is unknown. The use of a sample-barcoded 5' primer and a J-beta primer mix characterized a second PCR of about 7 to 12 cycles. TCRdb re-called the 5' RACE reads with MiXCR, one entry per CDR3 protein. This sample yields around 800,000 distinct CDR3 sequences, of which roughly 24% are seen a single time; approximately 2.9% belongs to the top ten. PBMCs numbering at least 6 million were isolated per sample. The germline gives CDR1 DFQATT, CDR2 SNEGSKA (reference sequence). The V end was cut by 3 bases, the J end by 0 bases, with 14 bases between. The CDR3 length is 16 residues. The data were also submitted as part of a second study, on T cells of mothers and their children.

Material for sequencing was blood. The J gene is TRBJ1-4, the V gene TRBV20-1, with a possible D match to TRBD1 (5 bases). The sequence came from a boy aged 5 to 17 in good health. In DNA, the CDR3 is TGCAGTGCTAGTACGGACACCGGCGCAACTAATGAAAAACTGTTTTTT. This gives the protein CSASTDTGATNEKLFF.